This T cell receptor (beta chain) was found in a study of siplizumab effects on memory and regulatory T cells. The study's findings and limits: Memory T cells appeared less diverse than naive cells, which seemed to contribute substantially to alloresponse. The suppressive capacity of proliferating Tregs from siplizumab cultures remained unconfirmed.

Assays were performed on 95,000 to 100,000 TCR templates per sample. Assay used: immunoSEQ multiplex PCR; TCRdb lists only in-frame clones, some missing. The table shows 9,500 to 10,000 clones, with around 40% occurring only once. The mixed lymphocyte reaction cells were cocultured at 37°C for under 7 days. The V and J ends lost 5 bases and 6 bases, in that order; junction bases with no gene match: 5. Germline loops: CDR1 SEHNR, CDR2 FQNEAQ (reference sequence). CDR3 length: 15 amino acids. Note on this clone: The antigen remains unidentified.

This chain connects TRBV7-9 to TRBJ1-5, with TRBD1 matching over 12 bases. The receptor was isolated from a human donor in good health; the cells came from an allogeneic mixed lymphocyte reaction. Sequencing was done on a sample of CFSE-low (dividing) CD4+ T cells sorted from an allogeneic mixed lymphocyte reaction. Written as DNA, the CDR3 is TGTGCCAGCAGCATCGGGACAGGGGGCACTCAGCCCCAGCATTTT. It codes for CASSIGTGGTQPQHF.